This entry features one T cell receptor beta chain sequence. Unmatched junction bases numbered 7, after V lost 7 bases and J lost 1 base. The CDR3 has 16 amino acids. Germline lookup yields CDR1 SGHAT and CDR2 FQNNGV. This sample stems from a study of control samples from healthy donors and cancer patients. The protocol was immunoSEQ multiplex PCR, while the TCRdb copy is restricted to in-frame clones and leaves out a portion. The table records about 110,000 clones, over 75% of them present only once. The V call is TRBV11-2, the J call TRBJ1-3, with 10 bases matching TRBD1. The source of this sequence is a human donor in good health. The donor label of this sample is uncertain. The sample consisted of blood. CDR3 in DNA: TGTGCCAGCACCCGACAGGGGGCGATTTCTGGAAACACCATATATTTT. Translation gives CASTRQGAISGNTIYF.